The clone carrying this TCR beta chain was observed once. Its antigen is unidentified. This sample stems from a study of OX40 agonist ivuxolimab in advanced cancers. General study findings and limits: Mean expanded clone counts were higher in CD8+ than CD4+ T cells.

Autoimmune disease history or systemic immunosuppression led to patients being barred. Clones were read by immunoSEQ multiplex PCR, and TCRdb kept only the in-frame ones, dropping some. The sample lists 100,000 or so clones; roughly 95% were seen once. V was cut by 6 bases and J by 3 bases, with 15 bases left in between. The CDR3 consists of 15 residues. CDR1 MNHNY and CDR2 SVGAGI come from the germline V gene (reference sequence). This sequence originates from an adult with an advanced solid tumor such as melanoma, head and neck, liver or kidney cancer. The rearrangement joins TRBV6-6 to TRBJ1-5; tentatively, D is TRBD1 (5 bases). This material consisted of CD4+ or CD8+ T cells sorted from blood, taken in a trial of the OX40 agonist ivuxolimab. The CDR3 is CASSNSDSLNQPQHF. In DNA form, the CDR3 reads TGTGCCAGCAGCAACTCAGACAGCCTCAATCAGCCCCAGCATTTT.